A single TCR beta chain is shown here with its context. This entry comes from a study of tumor-infiltrating lymphocytes in primary liver carcinoma. Overall study: Each sample had roughly 3.65 to 7.5 million productive TCRbeta reads regardless of tissue type.

Both RNA and DNA were isolated together from around 18-30 mg of bulk tissue that had not been sorted. TCR beta cDNA came from roughly 550 ng total RNA, primed with a constant-region primer. Researchers made the TCR beta libraries by running three nested multiplex PCR rounds with slightly modified ARM-PCR. For around 9 cycles apiece, the opening two PCR rounds ran with TRBV1-TRBV30 forward primers and a C-beta reverse primer. In TCRdb, the multiplex PCR reads were re-called with MiXCR into one record per CDR3 protein. The sample yields some 120,000 distinct CDR3 sequences, around 60% seen once. Trimming pared 0 bases from V and 4 bases from J, leaving 18 bases between. This CDR3 comprises 17 residues. The germline gives CDR1 MNHNY, CDR2 SVGAGI (reference sequence).

This clonotype was obtained from a woman aged 60-75 years with primary liver carcinoma and hepatitis B virus infection. The rearrangement joins TRBV6-6 to TRBJ1-1, with D possibly TRBD1 on 6 matching bases. Source material: liver tumor tissue from sampling region 1. Regarding subset: tumor region T1, superior pole. This CDR3 is CASSYSRGGGRATEAFF. The CDR3 DNA reads as TGTGCCAGCAGTTACTCGAGAGGAGGGGGAAGGGCCACTGAAGCTTTCTTT.